This is a list of T cell receptor beta chains from one sample in a study of blood T cell repertoires in COVID-19. Clones were sequenced by immunoSEQ multiplex PCR, and TCRdb holds only the in-frame ones, with some missing. The sample lists more than 95,000 clones; approximately 81% were seen once. The material sequenced was peripheral blood. The source of these receptors is a man older than 75 with acute or convalescent COVID-19. The conserved cysteine and the conserved F or W are not part of the CDR3 here.

v_gene: TRBV2; j_gene: TRBJ1-3; CDR3aa: AGVRDRGVRGNTIY
v_gene: TRBV6-5; j_gene: TRBJ1-1; CDR3aa: ASSSGTGRTEAF
v_gene: TRBV6-6; j_gene: TRBJ1-5; CDR3aa: ASSYPGQGKPQH
v_gene: TRBV19; j_gene: TRBJ1-1; CDR3aa: ASSEQGAEAF
v_gene: TRBV3-1/TRBV3-2; j_gene: TRBJ2-5; CDR3aa: ASVFTGRARVTQY
v_gene: TRBV27; j_gene: TRBJ2-1; CDR3aa: ASSLGTSGDEQF
v_gene: TRBV5-8; j_gene: TRBJ2-1; CDR3aa: ASRDRVSYQRQF
v_gene: TRBV9; j_gene: TRBJ1-1; CDR3aa: ASSPLTGNTEAF
v_gene: TRBV7-2; j_gene: TRBJ2-2; CDR3aa: ASRGLAGVTGELF
v_gene: TRBV28; j_gene: TRBJ1-2; CDR3aa: ASSSGDRNYGYT
v_gene: TRBV5-4; j_gene: TRBJ1-1; CDR3aa: ASTVPGQGTSTEAF
v_gene: TRBV20-1; j_gene: TRBJ1-4; CDR3aa: SASVRGRRTNEKLF
v_gene: TRBV27; j_gene: TRBJ1-6; CDR3aa: ASSLSRGGSPLH
v_gene: TRBV29-1; j_gene: TRBJ2-5; CDR3aa: SASGIQETQY
v_gene: TRBV18; j_gene: TRBJ1-5; CDR3aa: ASSTVQGMDQPQH
v_gene: TRBV7-3; j_gene: TRBJ2-7; CDR3aa: ASSLAGANEQY
v_gene: TRBV27; j_gene: TRBJ1-1; CDR3aa: ASRRGRSTEAF
v_gene: TRBV5-1; j_gene: TRBJ2-2; CDR3aa: ASSRGGAAALLGELF
v_gene: TRBV2; j_gene: TRBJ1-5; CDR3aa: ASSEGILLEGNQPQH
v_gene: TRBV28; j_gene: TRBJ1-5; CDR3aa: ASQGADQPQH
v_gene: TRBV10-3; j_gene: TRBJ2-1; CDR3aa: AISGGRARDNEQF
v_gene: TRBV18; j_gene: TRBJ1-3; CDR3aa: ASSHSRDTGNTIY
v_gene: TRBV5-1; j_gene: TRBJ1-2; CDR3aa: ASSGGQGANYGYT